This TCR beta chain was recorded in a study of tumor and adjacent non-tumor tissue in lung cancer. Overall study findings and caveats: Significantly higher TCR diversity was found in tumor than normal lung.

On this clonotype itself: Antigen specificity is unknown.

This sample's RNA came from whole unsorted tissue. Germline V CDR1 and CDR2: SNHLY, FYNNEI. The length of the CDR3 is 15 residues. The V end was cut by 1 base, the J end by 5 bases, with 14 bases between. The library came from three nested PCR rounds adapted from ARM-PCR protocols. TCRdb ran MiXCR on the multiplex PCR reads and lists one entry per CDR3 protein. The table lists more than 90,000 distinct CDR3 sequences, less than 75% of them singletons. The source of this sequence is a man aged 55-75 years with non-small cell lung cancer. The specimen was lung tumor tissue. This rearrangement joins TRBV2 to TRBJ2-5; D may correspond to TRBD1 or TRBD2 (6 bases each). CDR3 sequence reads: CASSEEGVGGETQYF. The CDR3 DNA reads TGTGCCAGCAGTGAAGAGGGGGTGGGGGGTGAGACCCAGTACTTC. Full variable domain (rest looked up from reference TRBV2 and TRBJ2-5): EPEVTQTPSHQVTQMGQEVILRCVPISNHLYFYWYRQILGQKVEFLVSFYNNEISEKSEIFDDQFSVERPDGSNFTLKIRSTKLEDSAMYFCASSEEGVGGETQYFGPGTRLLVL.